This T cell receptor beta chain appears in the sequencing data of a study of prognosis after radiotherapy for stage I lung cancer. About the study: Distant metastases developed in a handful of patients after radiotherapy (median approximately 7 months); over 14 showed no significant progression.

The CDR3 loop spans 15 amino acids. Per the germline V gene, CDR1 is SGHDN and CDR2 is FVKESK. Unmatched junction bases numbered 6, after V lost 6 bases and J lost 4 bases. Comments on this clonotype: Its antigen is as yet unknown.

Whole-study results and caveats: Patients who went on to get distant metastases had lower Shannon entropy after stereotactic body radiation therapy. Patients with and without metastases reportedly differed in TRBV and TRBJ gene usage frequencies.

Using two-round multiplex PCR, the authors amplified TCR beta CDR3 from genomic DNA. First-round PCR, the initial amplification, used primers specific to each TRBV and TRBJ gene. TCRdb ran MiXCR on the multiplex PCR reads and lists one entry per CDR3 protein. The sample contains around 28,000 distinct CDR3 sequences, about 43% of which appear only once. J is TRBJ2-1 and V is TRBV14; 10 bases map to TRBD2. This clonotype was obtained from a donor aged 50 or older with non-small cell lung cancer. This specimen was PBMCs, taken before or after stereotactic body radiation therapy (not recorded which). The CDR3, as DNA: TGTGCCAGCAGTCTCCCGACTAGCGGGTACAATGAGCAGTTCTTC. Protein product: CASSLPTSGYNEQFF.